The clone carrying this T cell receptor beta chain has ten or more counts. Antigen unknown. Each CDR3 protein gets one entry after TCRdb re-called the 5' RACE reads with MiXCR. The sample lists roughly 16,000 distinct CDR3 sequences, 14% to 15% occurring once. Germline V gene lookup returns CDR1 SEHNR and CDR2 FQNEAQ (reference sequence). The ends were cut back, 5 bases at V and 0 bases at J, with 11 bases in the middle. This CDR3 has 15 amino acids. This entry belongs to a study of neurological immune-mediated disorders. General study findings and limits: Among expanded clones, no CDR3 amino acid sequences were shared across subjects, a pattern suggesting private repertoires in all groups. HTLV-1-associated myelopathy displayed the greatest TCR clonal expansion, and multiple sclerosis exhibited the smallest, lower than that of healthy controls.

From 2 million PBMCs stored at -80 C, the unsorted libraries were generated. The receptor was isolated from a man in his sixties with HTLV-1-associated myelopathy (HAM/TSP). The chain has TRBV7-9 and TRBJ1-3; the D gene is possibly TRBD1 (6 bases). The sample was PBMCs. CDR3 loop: CASSPRGISGNTIYF. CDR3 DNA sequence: TGTGCCAGCAGCCCAAGGGGGATCTCTGGAAACACCATATATTTT.